One sample yielded the 13 T cell receptor beta chains listed below, sequenced in a study of tumor and adjacent non-tumor tissue in lung cancer. RNA was extracted from bulk tissue without any cell sorting. TCRbeta libraries were built with three rounds of nested PCR, modified from ARM-PCR. TCRdb re-called the multiplex PCR reads through MiXCR, storing one row per CDR3 protein. The sample has 200,000 or so distinct CDR3 sequences; 70% to 75% are singletons. Sequencing was done on a sample of lung tumor tissue. Receptors originate from a man aged 55 to 70 with non-small cell lung cancer.

This clonotype showed up many times. The chain carries TRBV2 and TRBJ2-5, with a tentative D call TRBD1 (5 bases). CDR3 length: 13 residues. V lost 4 bases and J 4 bases, leaving 10 bases between the germline ends. CDR1 is SNHLY and CDR2 is FYNNEI in the germline V gene. CDR3 loop: CASSVDRLETQYF. CDR3 sequence (DNA): TGTGCCAGCAGTGTCGACAGATTAGAGACCCAGTACTTC.

On this clonotype itself: A much more abundant neighbour one base away suggests this may be a read error. The chain uses TRBV4-2 and TRBJ2-4, with D maybe TRBD1 (5 bases). This CDR3 has 14 residues. Per the germline V gene, CDR1 is LGHNA and CDR2 is YNFKEQ. The CDR3 sequence is CASSQDRARNIQYF. CDR3 bases: TGTGCCAGCAGCCAAGACAGGGCCAGAAACATTCAGTACTTC.

A note on this clonotype: One junction end does not reproduce the germline sequence, and a read error may be involved. The chain has TRBV7-8 and TRBJ1-5; 7 bases are a match to TRBD1. This CDR3 contains 15 residues. In germline, CDR1 is SGHVS, CDR2 FQNEAQ. Here the CDR3 DNA reads TGTGCCAGCAGCTCGACAGGGTATAGCATTCAGCCCCAGCATTTT. As protein: CASSSTGYSIQPQHF.

This clonotype is a singleton in its sample. At one end, the junction sequence differs from germline, possibly due to a read error. This sequence joins TRBV11-3 and TRBJ2-1; 12 nucleotides agree with TRBD2. CDR3 length: 18 residues. Germline V gives CDR1 SGHNT, CDR2 YENEEA. The CDR3 spells CASSQVLAGGRSYSEQFF. The CDR3 coding sequence is TGTGCCAGCAGCCAGGTACTAGCGGGGGGCCGCTCCTACAGTGAGCAGTTCTTC.

This clonotype was seen repeatedly, ten times or more. The CDR3 region is CASSLSGGLETQYF. The CDR3 DNA sequence: TGTGCCAGCAGCTTGAGTGGGGGATTAGAGACCCAGTACTTC. The chain carries TRBV11-2 and TRBJ2-5, with D perhaps assigned TRBD1 or TRBD2 (5 bases each). Trimming took off 3 bases at V and 4 bases at J, with 12 bases between the two ends. CDR1 is SGHAT and CDR2 is FQNNGV in the germline V gene. This CDR3 has 14 amino acids.

In regard to this clonotype: Possible read error: a much larger clone is one base away. The chain has TRBV20-1 and TRBJ1-6; tentative D call: TRBD1 (5 bases). The CDR3 has 16 residues. The germline V gene has CDR1 DFQATT and CDR2 SNEGSKA (reference sequence). V gave up 0 bases and J gave up 7 bases, with 16 bases separating them. The CDR3 sequence: CSAREPRGALNSPLHF. In DNA, the CDR3 is TGCAGTGCTAGAGAGCCTCGAGGGGCGCTGAATTCACCCCTCCACTTT.

About this clonotype: One end of the junction is discordant with germline, which a read error may explain. The CDR3 DNA is TGTGCCAGTAGTTCCAGGACAGGGGGAAGCTCTGGGGTCAACGTCCTGGCTTTC. Translated, it gives CASSSRTGGSSGVNVLAF. The J gene is TRBJ2-6, the V gene TRBV19; 10 positions agree with TRBD1. The CDR3 is 18 amino acids. Germline loops: CDR1 LNHDA, CDR2 SQIVND (reference sequence). The variable domain in full, with the rest retrieved from reference TRBV19 and TRBJ2-6, is DGGITQSPKYLFRKEGQNVTLSCEQNLNHDAMYWYRQDPGQGLRLIYYSQIVNDFQKGDIAEGYSVSREKKESFPLTVTSAQKNPTAFYLCASSSRTGGSSGVNVLAFGAGSRLTVL.

To note about this clonotype: A much larger clone sits a single nucleotide away, making a read error possible. Here the CDR3 reads CSARWGADTPYF. DNA for the CDR3: TGCAGTGCTAGATGGGGAGCAGATACGCCGTATTTT. The chain employs TRBV20-1 and TRBJ2-3, with a possible D match to TRBD2 (5 bases). The germline gives CDR1 DFQATT, CDR2 SNEGSKA (reference sequence). CDR3 length: 12 residues.

The chain uses TRBV5-1 and TRBJ2-2; either TRBD1 or TRBD2 may supply D (6 bases each). The CDR3 runs to 13 residues. The germline V gene has CDR1 SGHRS and CDR2 YFSETQ. Trimming pared 9 bases from V and 6 bases from J, leaving 15 bases between. Here the CDR3 reads CAISRGLAGELFF. DNA of the CDR3: TGCGCCATCTCCCGGGGGCTTGCCGGGGAGCTGTTTTTT.

Notes on this clonotype: One end of the junction does not line up with germline, which may come from a read error. CDR3 loop: CASSLVGASSGANVMTF. The CDR3 region has the DNA TGTGCCAGCAGTTTAGTGGGGGCCAGCTCTGGGGCCAACGTCATGACGTTC. The chain carries TRBV6-5 and TRBJ2-6; a possible D gene is TRBD1 (6 bases). Germline-derived CDR1 and CDR2 are MNHEY and SVGAGI. The CDR3 sequence is 17 residues long.

There are a few counts of this clonotype. The V gene is TRBV2, the J gene TRBJ2-7; no clear D. Germline loops: CDR1 SNHLY, CDR2 FYNNEI. This CDR3 is built from 12 residues. V was clipped by 9 bases and J by 5 bases, with 14 bases between them. The CDR3 protein is CAREHHRDEQYF. CDR3 in DNA: TGTGCCAGGGAACACCATAGGGACGAGCAGTACTTC.

Comments on this clonotype: In this CDR3 the conserved last residue, phenylalanine or tryptophan, is missing, so a read error is likely. The chain uses TRBV20-1 and TRBJ1-3, with no clear D. V was shortened by 3 bases and J by 3 bases, with 12 bases between the two germline ends. CDR1 and CDR2 (germline): DFQATT, SNEGSKA (reference sequence). The CDR3 extends over 14 amino acids. CDR3 loop: CSASGPVVGNTIYI. The CDR3, as DNA: TGCAGTGCTAGCGGCCCCGTAGTTGGAAACACCATATATATT.

The CDR3 region is CASSRRGAGVPTDTQYF. In DNA form, the CDR3 reads TGTGCCAGCAGTAGGAGAGGAGCGGGGGTACCCACAGATACGCAGTATTTT. The chain recombines TRBV25-1 with TRBJ2-3, with TRBD2 identical over 8 bases. The V and J ends lost 5 bases and 2 bases, in that order; junction bases with no gene match: 12. The germline gives CDR1 MGHDK, CDR2 SYGVNS. This CDR3 has 17 residues. The whole variable domain, remainder taken from reference TRBV25-1 and TRBJ2-3, is EADIYQTPRYLVIGTGKKITLECSQTMGHDKMYWYQQDPGMELHLIHYSYGVNSTEKGDLSSESTVSRIRTEHFPLTLESARPSHTSQYLCASSRRGAGVPTDTQYFGPGTRLTVL.